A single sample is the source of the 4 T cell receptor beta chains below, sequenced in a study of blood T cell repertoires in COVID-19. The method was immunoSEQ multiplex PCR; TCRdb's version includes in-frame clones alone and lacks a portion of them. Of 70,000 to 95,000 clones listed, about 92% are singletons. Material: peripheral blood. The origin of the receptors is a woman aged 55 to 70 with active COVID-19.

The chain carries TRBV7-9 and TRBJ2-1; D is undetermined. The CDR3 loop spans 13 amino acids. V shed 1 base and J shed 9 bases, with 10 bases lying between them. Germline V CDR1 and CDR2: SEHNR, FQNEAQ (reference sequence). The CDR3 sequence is CASSLDGSGEQFF. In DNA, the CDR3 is TGTGCCAGCAGCTTAGATGGTAGTGGTGAGCAGTTCTTC.

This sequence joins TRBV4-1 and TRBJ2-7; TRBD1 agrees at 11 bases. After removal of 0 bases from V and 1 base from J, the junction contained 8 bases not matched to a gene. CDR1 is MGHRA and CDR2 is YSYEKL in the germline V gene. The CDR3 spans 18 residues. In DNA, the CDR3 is TGCGCCAGCAGCCAAGATACAGTGGGACAGGGGGTATCCTACGAGCAGTACTTC. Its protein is CASSQDTVGQGVSYEQYF.

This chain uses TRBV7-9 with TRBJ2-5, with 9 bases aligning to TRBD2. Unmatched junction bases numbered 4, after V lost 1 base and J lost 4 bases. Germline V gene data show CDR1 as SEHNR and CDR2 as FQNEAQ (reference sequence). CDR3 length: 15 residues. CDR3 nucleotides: TGTGCCAGCAGCTTAGGCGGGGGGGACAGAGAGACCCAGTACTTC. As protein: CASSLGGGDRETQYF.

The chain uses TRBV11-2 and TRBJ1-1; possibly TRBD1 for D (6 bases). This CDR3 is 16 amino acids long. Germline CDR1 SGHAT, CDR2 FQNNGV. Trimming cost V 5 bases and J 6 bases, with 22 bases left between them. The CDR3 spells CASSLIGGGGWAEAFF. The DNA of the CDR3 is TGTGCCAGCAGCCTAATAGGGGGAGGGGGTTGGGCTGAAGCTTTCTTT.